This is a list of T cell receptor beta chains from one sample in a study of shared clonotypes between healthy human individuals. The assay was immunoSEQ multiplex PCR, and TCRdb's table has in-frame clones only and misses some. The table lists hundreds of thousands of clones, roughly 96% of them singletons. The sequenced material came from naive CD8+ T cells sorted from blood. These receptors originate from a woman aged 30 to 39 in good health. Both conserved end residues are part of each CDR3. The D gene is left open where the match is weak. A clone size is listed for some rows: how often the clone was seen (once, few, many), or a class if it is expanded.

v_gene	abundance	d_gene	len	j_gene	CDR3nt	CDR3aa
TRBV2	NA	TRBD2	13	TRBJ2-1	TGTGCCAGCACACTAGCGGGAGAGAATGAGCAGTTCTTC	CASTLAGENEQFF
TRBV13	NA	TRBD1	15	TRBJ1-2	TGTGCCAGCAGCCCTGGACAGGGGGCTAACTATGGCTACACCTTC	CASSPGQGANYGYTF
TRBV9	NA	NA	13	TRBJ2-3	TGTGCCAGCACTAAACTAGAAGCAGATACGCAGTATTTT	CASTKLEADTQYF
TRBV27	NA	NA	12	TRBJ2-7	TGTGCCAGCAGCCCCGACCGCCGTTTGCAGTACTTC	CASSPDRRLQYF
TRBV21-1	NA	NA	16	TRBJ2-7	TGTGCCAGCAGCAAAGGCCCCCCAGGGGGCAGCTACGAGCAGTACTTC	CASSKGPPGGSYEQYF
TRBV27	NA	NA	16	TRBJ2-3	TGTGCCAGCAGTTTAAGTGCCGGGACGGGTACAGATACGCAGTATTTT	CASSLSAGTGTDTQYF
TRBV14	NA	NA	14	TRBJ2-7	TGTGCCAGCAGCCAAGGAGGAGGGGCCTACGAGCAGTACTTC	CASSQGGGAYEQYF
TRBV28	NA	TRBD2	16	TRBJ2-7	TGTGCCAGCAGTCAGGGACTAGCGGAGTATTCCTACGAGCAGTACTTC	CASSQGLAEYSYEQYF
TRBV28	NA	NA	13	TRBJ2-2	TGTGCCAGCAGGCCAGGGGGGACCGGGGAGCTGTTTTTT	CASRPGGTGELFF
TRBV28	NA	NA	16	TRBJ2-7	TGTGCCATTACGAGGTTACAGACTACAAGCTCCTACGAGCAGTACTTC	CAITRLQTTSSYEQYF
TRBV9	NA	NA	12	TRBJ2-7	TGTGCCAGCAGCGTAGGGGGTGACGAGCAGTACTTC	CASSVGGDEQYF
TRBV15	once	NA	17	TRBJ2-5	TGTGCCACCAGCAGAGATCCCCAACAGGGCAACCAAGAGACCCAGTACTTC	CATSRDPQQGNQETQYF
TRBV28	once	TRBD2	13	TRBJ2-7	TGTGCCAGCTCCTGGACTAGCGGGAGTGAGCAGTACTTC	CASSWTSGSEQYF
TRBV27	NA	NA	13	TRBJ1-1	TGTGCCAGCAGTTTCGGTGGGGGCACTGAAGCTTTCTTT	CASSFGGGTEAFF
TRBV7-9	NA	NA	13	TRBJ1-2	TGTGCCAGCAGCCAAGGGTCTGGCTATGGCTACACCTTC	CASSQGSGYGYTF
TRBV7-9	NA	NA	14	TRBJ2-7	TGTGCCAGCAGCTCCCCGGACGTATCCTACGAGCAGTACTTC	CASSSPDVSYEQYF
TRBV19	NA	NA	17	TRBJ1-1	TGTGCCAGTAGTATAGATCCCCCGACAGGACCTACTGCTGAAGCTTTCTTT	CASSIDPPTGPTAEAFF
TRBV9	NA	NA	15	TRBJ2-1	TGTGCCAGCAGCGTGAGTTTCAGGGACAAGAATGAGCAGTTCTTC	CASSVSFRDKNEQFF
TRBV5-1	NA	TRBD2	15	TRBJ2-3	TGCGCCAGCAGCTTAGAGGCGGGAGTCTTGGATACGCAGTATTTT	CASSLEAGVLDTQYF
TRBV27	NA	TRBD1	14	TRBJ1-5	TGTGCCAGCAGGCCTCAGGGGGCCGGTCAGCCCCAGCATTTT	CASRPQGAGQPQHF
TRBV27	NA	NA	15	TRBJ2-7	TGTGCCAGCAGGCTGAGCGCACAGGGAATCTTCGAGCAGTACTTC	CASRLSAQGIFEQYF
TRBV27	NA	NA	14	TRBJ1-5	TGTGCCAGCAGGATTACAGGGAGCAATCAGCCCCAGCATTTT	CASRITGSNQPQHF
TRBV11-2	NA	NA	16	TRBJ2-2	TGTGCCAGCAGCTTTACCAACACCCCTAACACCGGGGAGCTGTTTTTT	CASSFTNTPNTGELFF
TRBV5-6	NA	TRBD2	19	TRBJ2-1	TGTGCCAGCAGCTTGTTACGGACTAGCGGGAATGTTGGTTACAATGAGCAGTTCTTC	CASSLLRTSGNVGYNEQFF
TRBV29-1	NA	TRBD1	13	TRBJ1-5	TGCAGCGTTGGAGGGGACAGGGGGCAGCCCCAGCATTTT	CSVGGDRGQPQHF
TRBV28	NA	NA	14	TRBJ1-1	TGTGCCAGCAGTTTTAGGCTGATGAACACTGAAGCTTTCTTT	CASSFRLMNTEAFF
TRBV6-6	NA	NA	14	TRBJ2-5	TGTGCCAGCAGTTACTCGTCCTCCACAGAGGCCCAGTACTTC	CASSYSSSTEAQYF
TRBV4-1	NA	NA	16	TRBJ2-2	TGCGCCAGCAGAGCCCCCCCGGCGGGGCGCCTCGGGGAGCTGTTTTTT	CASRAPPAGRLGELFF
TRBV14	once	NA	16	TRBJ2-3	TGTGCCAGCAGCCAAACTCCTAGCGTTAGCACAGATACGCAGTATTTT	CASSQTPSVSTDTQYF
TRBV5-4	NA	TRBD1	13	TRBJ1-1	TGTGCCAGCAGCCCGGGGACAGCAGTTGAAGCTTTCTTT	CASSPGTAVEAFF
TRBV9	NA	NA	15	TRBJ1-2	TGTGCCAGCAGCCCAGAATACTCAGGACCGCCTGGCTACACCTTC	CASSPEYSGPPGYTF
TRBV13	NA	TRBD2	15	TRBJ2-1	TGTGCCAGCAGCTCCACTAGCGGGAGTAGCAATGAGCAGTTCTTC	CASSSTSGSSNEQFF
TRBV5-6	NA	TRBD1	18	TRBJ1-2	TGTGCCAGCATCTTACGCCGGACAGGGGAAGGAGCTAACTATGGCTACACCTTC	CASILRRTGEGANYGYTF
TRBV19	NA	TRBD1	15	TRBJ2-1	TGTGCCAGTAACGCAGGGGGTCCCTCCTACAATGAGCAGTTCTTC	CASNAGGPSYNEQFF
TRBV28	NA	NA	15	TRBJ2-7	TGTGCCAGCAGTCCCCCGGGCCACCCCGACTACGAGCAGTACTTC	CASSPPGHPDYEQYF
TRBV6-6	NA	NA	16	TRBJ1-6	TGTGCCAGCAGTCCGACAGCAAGCTCCTATAATTCACCCCTCCACTTT	CASSPTASSYNSPLHF
TRBV10-1	NA	NA	14	TRBJ2-5	TGCGCCAGCAGTGAGTCGGGCACCCTAGGGACCCAGTACTTC	CASSESGTLGTQYF
TRBV28	NA	NA	15	TRBJ2-1	TGTGCCAGCAGTGAAGGTTCCCAACCTTACAATGAGCAGTTCTTC	CASSEGSQPYNEQFF
TRBV13	once	TRBD2	16	TRBJ2-5	TGTGCCAGCAGCAGTACTAGCGGGAGGTTTCAAGAGACCCAGTACTTC	CASSSTSGRFQETQYF
TRBV7-2	NA	NA	14	TRBJ2-3	TGTGCCAGCATGCAGGGGGCGGGGGCAGATACGCAGTATTTT	CASMQGAGADTQYF
TRBV5-1	NA	NA	13	TRBJ2-7	TGCGCCAGCAGCTTTCGGGAGCGGTACGAGCAGTACTTC	CASSFRERYEQYF
TRBV6-1	NA	TRBD1	14	TRBJ2-5	TGTGCCAGCAGTGAAGCGGGACAGGGAGAGACCCAGTACTTC	CASSEAGQGETQYF
TRBV4-1	NA	TRBD2	16	TRBJ2-3	TGCGCCAGCAGCCAAGTGAGGACTAGACATCCAGATACGCAGTATTTT	CASSQVRTRHPDTQYF
TRBV30	NA	NA	13	TRBJ1-2	TGTGCCTGGAGCCAACAGGGCCACTATGGCTACACCTTC	CAWSQQGHYGYTF
TRBV7-9	NA	TRBD1	16	TRBJ2-1	TGTGCCAGCAGCCCTCCCGATGGGGACAGGGTCCATGAGCAGTTCTTC	CASSPPDGDRVHEQFF
TRBV27	NA	NA	14	TRBJ2-3	TGTGCCAGCAGCCTGTCGGGGTCTTTAGATACGCAGTATTTT	CASSLSGSLDTQYF
TRBV9	NA	NA	14	TRBJ2-1	TGTGCCAGCAGCGCCTCGGGTACAGGCAATGAGCAGTTCTTC	CASSASGTGNEQFF
TRBV18	once	NA	14	TRBJ2-7	TGTGCCAGCTCACCACGGCAGGGCGCGTACGAGCAGTACTTC	CASSPRQGAYEQYF
TRBV14	NA	NA	18	TRBJ1-5	TGTGCCAGCAGCCAAAATATATGCGCGGACGTTCTCAATCAGCCCCAGCATTTT	CASSQNICADVLNQPQHF
TRBV27	NA	NA	15	TRBJ2-7	TGTGCCAGCAGAAATATCGACAGGAAAGCCTACGAGCAGTACTTC	CASRNIDRKAYEQYF